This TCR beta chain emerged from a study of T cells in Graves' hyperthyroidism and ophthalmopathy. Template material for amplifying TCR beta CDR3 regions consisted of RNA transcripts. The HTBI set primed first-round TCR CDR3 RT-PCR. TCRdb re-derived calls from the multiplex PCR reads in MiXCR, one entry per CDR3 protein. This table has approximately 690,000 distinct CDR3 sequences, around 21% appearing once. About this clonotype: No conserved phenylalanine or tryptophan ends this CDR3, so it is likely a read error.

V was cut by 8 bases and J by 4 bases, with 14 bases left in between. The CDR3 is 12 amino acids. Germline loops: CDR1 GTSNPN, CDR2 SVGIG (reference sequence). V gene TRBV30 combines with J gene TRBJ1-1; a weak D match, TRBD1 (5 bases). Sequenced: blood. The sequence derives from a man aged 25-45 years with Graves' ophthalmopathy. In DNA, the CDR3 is TGTGCCGGCCTTAACAGGCTCACTGAAGCTTTCCTT. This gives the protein CAGLNRLTEAFL.